These 23 T cell receptor beta chains share one sample of origin, sequenced in a study of blood T cell repertoires in COVID-19. The data were produced by immunoSEQ multiplex PCR, yet TCRdb's version contains in-frame clones alone and is incomplete. The data hold 390,000 or so clones, with more than 80% observed a single time. Sequenced sample: peripheral blood. The receptor set was obtained from a woman aged 30 to 39 with COVID-19, enrolled during active disease.

This sequence joins TRBV13 and TRBJ1-1, with 9 bases identical to TRBD1. The CDR3 runs to 15 residues. Germline CDR1 PRHDT, CDR2 FYEKMQ (reference sequence). The trim removed 5 bases at V and 5 bases at J, leaving 9 bases unmatched. CDR3 DNA: TGTGCCAGCAGCCCTACCGGGACAGGGATTACTGAAGCTTTCTTT. Translated, it gives CASSPTGTGITEAFF.

This chain links TRBV5-1 with TRBJ2-3, with D tentatively TRBD1 (5 bases). This CDR3 region has 16 residues. CDR1 is SGHRS, CDR2 YFSETQ, per germline. Trimming pared 0 bases from V and 1 base from J, leaving 12 bases between. This CDR3 is CASSLAQGSRTDTQYF. The CDR3 nucleotides are TGCGCCAGCAGCTTGGCCCAGGGCTCTCGCACAGATACGCAGTATTTT.

V and J are TRBV10-3 and TRBJ2-7; 9 bases are a match to TRBD1. V was clipped by 11 bases and J by 4 bases; unmatched bases: 9. The V gene's germline CDR1 is ENHRY and CDR2 SYGVKD. This CDR3 has 13 residues. CDR3 DNA sequence: TGTGCCGTGGGGGACAGGGTCCCTTACGAGCAGTACTTC. Its translation: CAVGDRVPYEQYF.

The chain carries TRBV3-1 (or the pseudogene TRBV3-2) and TRBJ2-3, with D perhaps matching TRBD1 (5 bases). Per germline, CDR1 LGHDT and CDR2 YNNKEL (reference sequence). The ends were cut back, 0 bases at V and 9 bases at J, with 10 bases in the middle. This CDR3 is 13 amino acids long. CDR3 amino acids: CASSQDLQGTQYF. In nucleotides, the CDR3 is TGTGCCAGCAGCCAAGATCTGCAGGGAACGCAGTATTTT.

This clone occurred a few times. This sample also contains other DNA sequences that code for the same CDR3. The chain recombines TRBV4-3 with TRBJ1-1, with a weak D call TRBD1 (6 bases). The germline V gene has CDR1 LGHNA and CDR2 YSLEER. Trimming left V 4 bases short and J 0 bases short, with 12 bases between. This CDR3 is 15 amino acids long. CDR3 sequence: CASSPGQGLNTEAFF. As DNA, the CDR3 is TGCGCCAGCAGCCCGGGGCAGGGGCTGAACACTGAAGCTTTCTTT.

The chain combines TRBV10-1 with TRBJ1-2, with 8 bases lining up with TRBD1. J gave up 1 base and V 2 bases, and 9 bases lay outside the gene matches. CDR3 size: 17 residues. Germline CDR1 reads WNHNN; CDR2 reads SYGVQD (reference sequence). This CDR3 reads CASSEGIRGHSNYGYTF. CDR3 in DNA: TGCGCCAGCAGTGAGGGGATCAGGGGGCATAGTAACTATGGCTACACCTTC.

The rearrangement links TRBV4-3 to TRBJ1-1; 7 bases are shared with TRBD1. This CDR3 spans 15 amino acids. After removal of 1 base from V and 7 bases from J, the junction contained 9 bases not matched to a gene. Germline CDR1 reads LGHNA; CDR2 reads YSLEER. The CDR3 loop reads CASSQAPGGTHEAFF. The CDR3 DNA follows: TGCGCCAGCAGCCAAGCTCCAGGGGGGACACATGAAGCTTTCTTT.

The chain recombines TRBV6-1 with TRBJ2-5, with D maybe TRBD1 (5 bases). CDR3 length: 13 residues. Germline lookup yields CDR1 MNHNS and CDR2 SASEGT. Deletions cut 1 base from V and 2 bases from J, with 5 bases between. The CDR3 DNA reads TGTGCCAGCAGTGAAGGACAGCAAGAGACCCAGTACTTC. It codes for CASSEGQQETQYF.

This chain joins TRBV25-1 and TRBJ1-1; D remains unclear. Trimming pared 4 bases from V and 0 bases from J, leaving 18 bases between. Per the germline V gene, CDR1 is MGHDK and CDR2 is SYGVNS. The CDR3 is 17 residues long. CDR3 sequence (DNA): TGTGCCAGCAGTGCCACATTCCGAGTAGACTTGAACACTGAAGCTTTCTTT. Protein: CASSATFRVDLNTEAFF.

V usage is TRBV18 and J usage is TRBJ2-1; unclear D gene. This CDR3 comprises 16 residues. V lost 2 bases and J lost 2, with 13 bases in between. Germline V gives CDR1 KGHSH, CDR2 LQKENI. CDR3 sequence: CASSPEALHPYNEQFF. The CDR3 region has the DNA TGTGCCAGCTCACCAGAAGCGCTACACCCCTACAATGAGCAGTTCTTC. The full variable domain, completed using reference TRBV18 and TRBJ2-1, is NAGVMQNPRHLVRRRGQEARLRCSPMKGHSHVYWYRQLPEEGLKFMVYLQKENIIDESGMPKERFSAEFPKEGPSILRIQQVVRGDSAAYFCASSPEALHPYNEQFFGPGTRLTVL.

The chain is built from TRBV6-2 or TRBV6-3 and TRBJ2-2, with D perhaps TRBD2 (5 bases). Germline loops: CDR1 MNHEY, CDR2 SVGEGT. The V gene lost 2 bases and the J gene lost 2 bases, with 6 bases spanning the gap. This CDR3 region has 14 residues. DNA for the CDR3: TGTGCCAGCAGTTACGGACTTAACACCGGGGAGCTGTTTTTT. Protein product: CASSYGLNTGELFF.

This chain connects TRBV14 to TRBJ2-7; 13 bases are shared with TRBD2. The germline V gene has CDR1 SGHDN and CDR2 FVKESK. V trimming: 1 base; J trimming: 4 bases; junction bases outside the gene matches: 7. The CDR3 runs to 17 residues. The DNA of the CDR3 is TGTGCCAGCAGCCAAGGTCCGGGACTAGCGGGGCGATACGAGCAGTACTTC. Translation: CASSQGPGLAGRYEQYF. The variable domain in full, with the rest retrieved from reference TRBV14 and TRBJ2-7, is EAGVTQFPSHSVIEKGQTVTLRCDPISGHDNLYWYRRVMGKEIKFLLHFVKESKQDESGMPNNRFLAERTGGTYSTLKVQPAELEDSGVYFCASSQGPGLAGRYEQYFGPGTRLTVT.

The rearrangement joins TRBV5-8 to TRBJ1-1; no firm D call. This CDR3 spans 13 amino acids. From germline, CDR1 is SGHTS and CDR2 YDEGEE. V was trimmed by 1 base and J by 1 base, leaving 5 bases between them. The CDR3 spells CASSLWQNTEAFF. The CDR3 DNA reads as TGTGCCAGCAGCTTGTGGCAGAACACTGAAGCTTTCTTT.

This clone was seen once. The chain links TRBV7-2 to TRBJ1-4, with 7 bases that match TRBD1. V trimming: 5 bases; J trimming: 3 bases; junction bases outside the gene matches: 6. CDR3 length: 15 residues. The germline V gene has CDR1 SGHTA and CDR2 FQGNSA. In DNA, the CDR3 is TGTGCCAGCAGCAAACAGGGGTATTCTAATGAAAAACTGTTTTTT. Protein: CASSKQGYSNEKLFF.

The genes are TRBV19 and TRBJ1-1, with D possibly matching TRBD1 (6 bases). The germline gives CDR1 LNHDA, CDR2 SQIVND (reference sequence). This CDR3 comprises 14 residues. V shed 8 bases and J shed 1 base, with 14 bases lying between them. CDR3 DNA sequence: TGTGCCAGTCATAACAGGGAGACGAACACTGAAGCTTTCTTT. It encodes CASHNRETNTEAFF.

The chain links TRBV9 to TRBJ1-1, with 12 bases lining up with TRBD1. Germline lookup yields CDR1 SGDLS and CDR2 YYNGEE. The junction had 5 bases not matched to a gene; V was cut back by 3 bases and J by 8 bases. The CDR3 sequence is 14 residues long. The CDR3 DNA is TGTGCCAGCAGCGACCGGGACAGGGGGCCCGAAGCTTTCTTT. This gives the protein CASSDRDRGPEAFF.

This clone was seen just once. The rearrangement uses TRBV6-4 and TRBJ2-1, with 11 positions matching TRBD1. Germline assignment: CDR1 MRHNA and CDR2 SNTAGT. The CDR3 is 15 amino acids. V shed 6 bases and J 5 bases; nucleotides not matched to a gene: 6. The CDR3 DNA reads as TGTGCCAGCAGCGCGGACAGGGGGCTCCACAATGAGCAGTTCTTC. Translated, it gives CASSADRGLHNEQFF.

V and J are TRBV10-2 and TRBJ2-7, with 8 bases fitting TRBD2. The CDR3 extends over 16 amino acids. Germline values: CDR1 WSHSY, CDR2 SAAADI. Unmatched junction bases numbered 6, after V lost 0 bases and J lost 2 bases. DNA of the CDR3: TGCGCCAGCAGTGAGTCGAATTTAGCGGGAACCTACGAGCAGTACGTC. Encoded protein: CASSESNLAGTYEQYV.

This clone was detected only once. The chain joins TRBV28 to TRBJ1-4; 8 bases are shared with TRBD1. The length of the CDR3 is 18 residues. CDR1 MDHEN and CDR2 SYDVKM come from the germline V gene. J gave up 6 bases and V 1 base, and 13 bases lay outside the gene matches. DNA for the CDR3: TGTGCCAGCAGTTTATTCGGGGGTATTGGACAGGGCCATGAAAAACTGTTTTTT. Translated: CASSLFGGIGQGHEKLFF.

This clone has just one count. V gene TRBV7-2 combines with J gene TRBJ2-5; possible D gene TRBD2, 7 bases. With 6 bases removed from V and 2 bases from J, the gap between germline ends came to 19 bases. In germline, CDR1 is SGHTA, CDR2 FQGNSA. The CDR3 extends over 16 amino acids. The CDR3: CASRGGAANYQETQYF. The CDR3 DNA sequence: TGTGCCAGCAGGGGGGGGGCAGCGAACTATCAAGAGACCCAGTACTTC.

The J gene is TRBJ1-6, the V gene TRBV12-3 or TRBV12-4; unclear D gene. The CDR3 spans 13 residues. V lost 3 bases to trimming and J lost 4 bases, with 4 bases between them. This chain's CDR3 is CASSFTYNSPLHF. The CDR3 nucleotides are TGTGCCAGCAGTTTTACATATAATTCACCCCTCCACTTT.

The chain uses TRBV5-4 and TRBJ2-3, with D unresolved. Germline loops: CDR1 SGHNT, CDR2 YYREEE (reference sequence). V lost 0 bases and J 1 base, leaving 6 bases between the germline ends. CDR3 length equals 14 residues. CDR3 DNA: TGTGCCAGCAGCTTGGCCGCGGGCACAGATACGCAGTATTTT. Its protein is CASSLAAGTDTQYF.

Only a few counts were recorded for this clone. The chain has TRBV28 and TRBJ1-5; possible D gene TRBD1, 6 bases. The CDR3 contains 14 residues. Germline CDR1 is MDHEN and CDR2 is SYDVKM. The V end lost 6 bases, the J end lost 3 bases, and 12 bases lay between the germline ends. For the CDR3, the DNA is TGTGCCAGCAGACCGGGACAAATCAATCAGCCCCAGCATTTT. Protein product: CASRPGQINQPQHF.